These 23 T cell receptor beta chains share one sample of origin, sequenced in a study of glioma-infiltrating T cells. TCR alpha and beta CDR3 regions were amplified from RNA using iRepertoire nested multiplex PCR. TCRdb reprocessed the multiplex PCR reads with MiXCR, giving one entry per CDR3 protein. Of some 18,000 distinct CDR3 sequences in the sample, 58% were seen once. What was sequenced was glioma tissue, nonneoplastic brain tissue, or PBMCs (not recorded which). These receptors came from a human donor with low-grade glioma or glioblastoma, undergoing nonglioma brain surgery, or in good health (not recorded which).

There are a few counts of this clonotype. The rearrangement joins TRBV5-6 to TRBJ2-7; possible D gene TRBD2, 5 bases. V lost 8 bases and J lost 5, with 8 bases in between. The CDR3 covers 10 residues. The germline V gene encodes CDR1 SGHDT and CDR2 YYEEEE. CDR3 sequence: CARRGHEQYF. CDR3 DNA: TGTGCCAGAAGAGGGCACGAGCAGTACTTC.

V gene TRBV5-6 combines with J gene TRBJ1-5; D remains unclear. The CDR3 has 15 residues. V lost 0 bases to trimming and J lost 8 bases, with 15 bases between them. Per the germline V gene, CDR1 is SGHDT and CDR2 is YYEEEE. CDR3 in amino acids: CASSLGIWGSEPQHF. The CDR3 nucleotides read TGTGCCAGCAGCTTGGGCATCTGGGGTTCGGAGCCCCAGCATTTT. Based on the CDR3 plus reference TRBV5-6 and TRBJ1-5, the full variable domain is DAGVTQSPTHLIKTRGQQVTLRCSPKSGHDTVSWYQQALGQGPQFIFQYYEEEERQRGNFPDRFSGHQFPNYSSELNVNALLLGDSALYLCASSLGIWGSEPQHFGDGTRLSIL.

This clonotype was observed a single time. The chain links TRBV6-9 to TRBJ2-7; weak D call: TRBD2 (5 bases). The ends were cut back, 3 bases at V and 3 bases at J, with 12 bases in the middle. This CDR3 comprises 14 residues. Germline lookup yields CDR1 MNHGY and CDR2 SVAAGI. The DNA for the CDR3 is TGTGCCAGCAGTTACCTTCGGGATTTCTACGAGCAGTACTTC. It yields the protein CASSYLRDFYEQYF.

The DNA of the CDR3 is TGCAGTGCTGAAAGCGGGGGGGCCTACAATGAGCAGTTCTTC. It yields the protein CSAESGGAYNEQFF. This chain uses TRBV20-1 with TRBJ2-1; TRBD2 aligns across 10 bases. The CDR3 spans 14 residues. Germline V gene lookup returns CDR1 DFQATT and CDR2 SNEGSKA (reference sequence). The ends lost 5 bases at V and 2 bases at J; junction bases unmatched: 3.

CDR3 coding DNA: TGTGCCAGCAGTTCTCAGGGGGGGACTGAAGCTTTCTTT. It codes for CASSSQGGTEAFF. The chain employs TRBV6-2 or TRBV6-3 and TRBJ1-1, with 7 bases identical to TRBD1. V dropped 4 bases and J dropped 5; count of bases not matched to a gene: 4. Germline CDR1 is MNHEY and CDR2 is SVGEGT. The CDR3 runs 13 residues.

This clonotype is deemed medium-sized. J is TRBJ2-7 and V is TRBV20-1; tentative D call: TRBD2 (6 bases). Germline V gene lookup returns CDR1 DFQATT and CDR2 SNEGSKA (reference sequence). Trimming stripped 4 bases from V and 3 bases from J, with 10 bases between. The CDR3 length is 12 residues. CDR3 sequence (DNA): TGCAGTGCTATTGGGAGGCTCTACGAGCAGTACTTC. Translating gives CSAIGRLYEQYF.

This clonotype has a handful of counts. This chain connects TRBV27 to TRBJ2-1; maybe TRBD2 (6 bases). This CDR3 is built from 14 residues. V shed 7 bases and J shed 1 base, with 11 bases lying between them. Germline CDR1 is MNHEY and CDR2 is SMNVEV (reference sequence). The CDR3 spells CASKRGLSYNEQFF. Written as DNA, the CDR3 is TGTGCCAGCAAACGTGGACTATCCTACAATGAGCAGTTCTTC.

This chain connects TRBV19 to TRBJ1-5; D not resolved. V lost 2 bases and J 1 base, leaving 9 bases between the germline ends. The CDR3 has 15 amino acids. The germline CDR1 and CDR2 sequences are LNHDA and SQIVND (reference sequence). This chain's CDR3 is CASSITRGSNQPQHF. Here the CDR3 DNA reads TGTGCCAGTAGTATAACCCGCGGCAGCAATCAGCCCCAGCATTTT.

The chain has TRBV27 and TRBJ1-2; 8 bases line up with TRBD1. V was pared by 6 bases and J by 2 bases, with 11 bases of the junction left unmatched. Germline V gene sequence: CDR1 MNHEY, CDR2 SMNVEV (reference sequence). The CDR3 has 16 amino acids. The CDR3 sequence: CASSPDPDRANYGYTF. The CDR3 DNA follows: TGTGCCAGCAGCCCCGATCCGGACAGGGCGAACTATGGCTACACCTTC.

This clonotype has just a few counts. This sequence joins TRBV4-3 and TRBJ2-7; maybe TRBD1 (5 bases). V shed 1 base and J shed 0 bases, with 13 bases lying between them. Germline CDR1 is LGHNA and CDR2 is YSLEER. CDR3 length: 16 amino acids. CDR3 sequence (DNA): TGCGCCAGCAGCCAAGCTTACACAGGCCCCTCCTACGAGCAGTACTTC. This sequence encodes CASSQAYTGPSYEQYF.

The CDR3 DNA follows: TGTGCCAGCAGTTACTTAAGAGGGAGTCTTGAGCAGTTCTTC. Amino acid sequence: CASSYLRGSLEQFF. V and J are TRBV27 and TRBJ2-1, with a possible D match to TRBD2 (5 bases). V was clipped by 4 bases and J by 9 bases, with 16 bases between them. This CDR3 comprises 14 residues. The germline gives CDR1 MNHEY, CDR2 SMNVEV (reference sequence).

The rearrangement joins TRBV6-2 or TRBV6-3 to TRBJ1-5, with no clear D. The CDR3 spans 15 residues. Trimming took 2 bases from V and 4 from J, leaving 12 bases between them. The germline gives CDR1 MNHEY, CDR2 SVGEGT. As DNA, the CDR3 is TGTGCCAGCAGTTACCCGGGCGTTAAAAATCAGCCCCAGCATTTT. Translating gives CASSYPGVKNQPQHF.

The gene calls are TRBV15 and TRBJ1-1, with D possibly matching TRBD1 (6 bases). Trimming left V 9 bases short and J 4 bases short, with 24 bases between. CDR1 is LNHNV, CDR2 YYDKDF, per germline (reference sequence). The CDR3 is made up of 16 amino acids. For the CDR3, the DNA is TGTGCCACTGAAACTCGTACCCTCGGGGGCCCCACTGAAGCTTTCTTT. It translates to CATETRTLGGPTEAFF.

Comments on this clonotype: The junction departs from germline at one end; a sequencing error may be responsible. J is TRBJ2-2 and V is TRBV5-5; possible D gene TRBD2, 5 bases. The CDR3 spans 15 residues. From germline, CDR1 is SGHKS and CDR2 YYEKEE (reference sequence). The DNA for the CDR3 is TGTGCCAGCAGCTTATACTCAGCGAACACCGGGGAGCTGTTCTTT. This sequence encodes CASSLYSANTGELFF.

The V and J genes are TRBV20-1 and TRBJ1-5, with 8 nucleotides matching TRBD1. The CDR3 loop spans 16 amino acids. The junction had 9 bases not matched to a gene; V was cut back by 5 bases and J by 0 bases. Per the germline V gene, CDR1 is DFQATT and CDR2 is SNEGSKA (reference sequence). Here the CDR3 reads CSARTGTAYSNQPQHF. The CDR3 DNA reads TGCAGTGCTCGGACAGGGACGGCGTATAGCAATCAGCCCCAGCATTTT.

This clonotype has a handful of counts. The CDR3 reads CASWSFNTEAFF. CDR3 DNA: TGTGCCAGTTGGAGTTTCAACACTGAAGCTTTCTTT. V gene TRBV6-2 or TRBV6-3 combines with J gene TRBJ1-1; D remains unclear. Per the germline V gene, CDR1 is MNHEY and CDR2 is SVGEGT. V was clipped by 9 bases and J by 2 bases, with 10 bases between them. The CDR3 is 12 residues long.

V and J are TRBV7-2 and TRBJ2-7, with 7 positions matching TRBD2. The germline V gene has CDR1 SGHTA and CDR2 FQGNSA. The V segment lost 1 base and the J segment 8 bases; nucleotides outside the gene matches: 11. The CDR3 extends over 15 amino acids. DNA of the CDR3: TGTGCCAGCAGCTTAGTGGGCCTAGCGGTCGCAAAGCAGTACTTC. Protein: CASSLVGLAVAKQYF.

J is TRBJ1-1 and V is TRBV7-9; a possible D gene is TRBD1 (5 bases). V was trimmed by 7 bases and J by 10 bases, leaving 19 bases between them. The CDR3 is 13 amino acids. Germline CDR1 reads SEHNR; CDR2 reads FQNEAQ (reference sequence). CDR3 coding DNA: TGTGCCAGCACCCGCCAGGGAAGCTGGGGAGCTTTCTTT. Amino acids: CASTRQGSWGAFF.

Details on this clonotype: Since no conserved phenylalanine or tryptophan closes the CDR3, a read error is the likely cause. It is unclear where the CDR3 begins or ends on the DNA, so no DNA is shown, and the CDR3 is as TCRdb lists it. CDR3 sequence reads: CASSLVPSGETKYL. V and J are TRBV7-6 and TRBJ2-7; the listed D gene, TRBD2, was not tested against the DNA. Germline V gene sequence: CDR1 SGHVS, CDR2 FNYEAQ. Both ends counted, the CDR3 spans 14 residues.

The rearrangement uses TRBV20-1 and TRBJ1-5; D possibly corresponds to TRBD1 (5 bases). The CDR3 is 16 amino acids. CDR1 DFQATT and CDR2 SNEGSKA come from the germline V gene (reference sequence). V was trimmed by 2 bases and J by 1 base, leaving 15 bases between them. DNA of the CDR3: TGCAGTGCTAGACCGCCTCCGGGACCGAGCAATCAGCCCCAGCATTTT. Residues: CSARPPPGPSNQPQHF.

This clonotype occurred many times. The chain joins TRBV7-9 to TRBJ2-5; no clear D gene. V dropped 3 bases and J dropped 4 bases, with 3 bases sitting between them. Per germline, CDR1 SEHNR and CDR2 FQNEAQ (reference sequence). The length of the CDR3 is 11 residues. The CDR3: CASSFGETQYF. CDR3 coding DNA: TGTGCCAGCAGCTTTGGAGAGACCCAGTACTTC. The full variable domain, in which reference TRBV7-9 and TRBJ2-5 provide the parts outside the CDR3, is DTGVSQNPRHKITKRGQNVTFRCDPISEHNRLYWYRQTLGQGPEFLTYFQNEAQLEKSRLLSDRFSAERPKGSFSTLEIQRTEQGDSAMYLCASSFGETQYFGPGTRLLVL.

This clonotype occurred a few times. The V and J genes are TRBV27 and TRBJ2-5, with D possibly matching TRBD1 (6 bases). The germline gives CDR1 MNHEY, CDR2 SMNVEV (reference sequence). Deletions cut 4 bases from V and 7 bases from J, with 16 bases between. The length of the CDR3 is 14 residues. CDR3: CASSSYREEGTQYF. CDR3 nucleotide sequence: TGTGCCAGCAGTTCCTACAGGGAAGAGGGGACCCAGTACTTC.

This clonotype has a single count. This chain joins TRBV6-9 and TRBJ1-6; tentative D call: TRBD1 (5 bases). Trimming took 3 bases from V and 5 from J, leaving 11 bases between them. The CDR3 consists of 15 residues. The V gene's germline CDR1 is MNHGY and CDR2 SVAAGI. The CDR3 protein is CASSYVFRDNSPLHF. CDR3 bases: TGTGCCAGCAGTTACGTTTTCAGGGATAATTCACCCCTCCACTTT.